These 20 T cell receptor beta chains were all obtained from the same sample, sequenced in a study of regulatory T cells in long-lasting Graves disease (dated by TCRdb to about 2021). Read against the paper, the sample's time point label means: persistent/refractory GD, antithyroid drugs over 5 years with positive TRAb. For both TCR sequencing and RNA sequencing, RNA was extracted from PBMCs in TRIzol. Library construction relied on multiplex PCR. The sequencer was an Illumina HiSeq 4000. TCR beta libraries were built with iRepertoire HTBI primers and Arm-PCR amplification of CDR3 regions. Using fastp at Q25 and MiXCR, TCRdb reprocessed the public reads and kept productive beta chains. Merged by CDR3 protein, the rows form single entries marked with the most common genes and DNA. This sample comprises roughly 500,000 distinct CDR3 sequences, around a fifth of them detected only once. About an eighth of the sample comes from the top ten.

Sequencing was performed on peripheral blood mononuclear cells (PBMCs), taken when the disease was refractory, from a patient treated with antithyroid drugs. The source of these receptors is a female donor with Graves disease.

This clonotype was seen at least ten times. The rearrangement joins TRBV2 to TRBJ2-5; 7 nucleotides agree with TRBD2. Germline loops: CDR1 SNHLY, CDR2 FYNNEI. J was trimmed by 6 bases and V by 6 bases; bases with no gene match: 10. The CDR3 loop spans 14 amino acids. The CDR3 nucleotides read TGTGCCAGCAGAGCGGGACTCTCTATGAAGACCCAGTACTTC. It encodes CASRAGLSMKTQYF.

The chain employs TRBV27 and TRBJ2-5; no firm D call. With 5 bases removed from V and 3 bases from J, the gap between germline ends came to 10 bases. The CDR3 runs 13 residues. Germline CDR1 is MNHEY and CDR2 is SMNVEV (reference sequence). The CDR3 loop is CASSPSPKETQYF. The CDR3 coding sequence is TGTGCCAGCAGTCCGTCGCCGAAAGAGACCCAGTACTTC.

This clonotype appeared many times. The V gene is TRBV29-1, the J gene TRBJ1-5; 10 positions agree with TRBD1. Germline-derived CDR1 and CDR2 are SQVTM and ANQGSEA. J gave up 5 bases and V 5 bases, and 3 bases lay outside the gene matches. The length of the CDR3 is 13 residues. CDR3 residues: CSVIGTGDQPQHF. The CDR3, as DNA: TGCAGCGTTATTGGGACAGGGGATCAGCCCCAGCATTTT.

The CDR3: CSVEVTEGYEQYF. DNA of the CDR3: TGCAGCGTTGAAGTGACGGAAGGTTACGAGCAGTACTTC. The chain is built from TRBV29-1 and TRBJ2-7; D is undetermined. Germline CDR1 and CDR2: SQVTM and ANQGSEA. This CDR3 has 13 residues. V shed 1 base and J shed 4 bases, with 11 bases lying between them.

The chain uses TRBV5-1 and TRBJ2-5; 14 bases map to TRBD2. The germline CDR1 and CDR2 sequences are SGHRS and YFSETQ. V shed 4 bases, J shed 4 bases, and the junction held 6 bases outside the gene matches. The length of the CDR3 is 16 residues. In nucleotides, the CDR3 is TGCGCCAGCAGCATGGGACTAGCGGGAGAAGGAGAGACCCAGTACTTC. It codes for CASSMGLAGEGETQYF.

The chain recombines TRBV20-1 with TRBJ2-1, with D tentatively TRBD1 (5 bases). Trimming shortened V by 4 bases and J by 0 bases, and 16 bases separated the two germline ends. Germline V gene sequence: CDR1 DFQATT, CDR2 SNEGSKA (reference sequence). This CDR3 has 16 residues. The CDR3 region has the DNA TGCAGTGCTATGCCCAGGGCAGCGAGCTCCTACAATGAGCAGTTCTTC. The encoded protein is CSAMPRAASSYNEQFF.

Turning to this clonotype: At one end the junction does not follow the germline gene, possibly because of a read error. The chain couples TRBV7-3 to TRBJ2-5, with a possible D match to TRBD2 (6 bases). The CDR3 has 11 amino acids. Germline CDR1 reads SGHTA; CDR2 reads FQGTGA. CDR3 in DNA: TGTGCCAGCAGCTCTGGGGGGACGGAGTTCTTC. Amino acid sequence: CASSSGGTEFF.

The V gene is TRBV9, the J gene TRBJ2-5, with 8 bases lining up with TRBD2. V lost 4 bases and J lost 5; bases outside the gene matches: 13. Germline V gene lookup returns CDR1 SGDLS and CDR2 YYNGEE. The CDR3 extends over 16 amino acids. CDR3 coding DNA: TGTGCCAGCAGCATAGGGAGCGGGAGCGGTACGGAGACCCAGTACTTC. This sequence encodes CASSIGSGSGTETQYF. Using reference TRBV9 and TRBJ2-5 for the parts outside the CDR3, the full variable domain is DSGVTQTPKHLITATGQRVTLRCSPRSGDLSVYWYQQSLDQGLQFLIQYYNGEERAKGNILERFSAQQFPDLHSELNLSSLELGDSALYFCASSIGSGSGTETQYFGPGTRLLVL.

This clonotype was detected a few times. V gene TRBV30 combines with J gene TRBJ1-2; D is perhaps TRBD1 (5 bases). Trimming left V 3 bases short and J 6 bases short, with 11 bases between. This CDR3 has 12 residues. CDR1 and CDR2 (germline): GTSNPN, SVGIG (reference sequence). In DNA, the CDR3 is TGTGCCTGGAGCGCGGGGGGGGATGGCTACACCTTC. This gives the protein CAWSAGGDGYTF.

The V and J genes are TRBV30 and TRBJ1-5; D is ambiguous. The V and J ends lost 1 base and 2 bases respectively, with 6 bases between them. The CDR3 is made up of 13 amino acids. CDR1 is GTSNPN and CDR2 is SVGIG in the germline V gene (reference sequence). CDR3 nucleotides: TGTGCCTGGAGTGGAGCAGGCAATCAGCCCCAGCATTTT. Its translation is CAWSGAGNQPQHF.

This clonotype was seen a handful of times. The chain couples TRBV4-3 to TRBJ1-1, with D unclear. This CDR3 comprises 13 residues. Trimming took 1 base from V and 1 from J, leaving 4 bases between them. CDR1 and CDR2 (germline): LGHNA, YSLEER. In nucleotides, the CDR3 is TGCGCCAGCAGCCAAGTTAGGAACACTGAAGCTTTCTTT. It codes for CASSQVRNTEAFF.

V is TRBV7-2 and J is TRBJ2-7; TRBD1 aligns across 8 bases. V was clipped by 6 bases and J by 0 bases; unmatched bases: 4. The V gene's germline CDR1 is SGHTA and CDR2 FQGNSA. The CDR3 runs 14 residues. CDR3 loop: CASRSTGGSYEQYF. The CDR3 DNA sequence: TGTGCCAGCAGGAGTACAGGGGGCTCCTACGAGCAGTACTTC.

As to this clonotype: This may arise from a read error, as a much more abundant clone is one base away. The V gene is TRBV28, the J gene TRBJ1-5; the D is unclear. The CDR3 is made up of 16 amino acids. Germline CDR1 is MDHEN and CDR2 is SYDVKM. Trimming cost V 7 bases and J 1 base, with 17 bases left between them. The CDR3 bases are TGTGCCAGCACCTCAAGGTGGGAAATCAGCAATCAGCCCCAGCATTTT. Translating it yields CASTSRWEISNQPQHF.

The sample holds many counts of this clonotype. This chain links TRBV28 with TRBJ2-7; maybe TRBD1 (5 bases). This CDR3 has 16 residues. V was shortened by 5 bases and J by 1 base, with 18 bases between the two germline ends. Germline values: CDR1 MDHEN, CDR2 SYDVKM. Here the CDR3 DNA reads TGTGCCAGCAGTCATCCTTTTTACAGGTTTTCCTACGAGCAGTACTTC. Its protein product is CASSHPFYRFSYEQYF.

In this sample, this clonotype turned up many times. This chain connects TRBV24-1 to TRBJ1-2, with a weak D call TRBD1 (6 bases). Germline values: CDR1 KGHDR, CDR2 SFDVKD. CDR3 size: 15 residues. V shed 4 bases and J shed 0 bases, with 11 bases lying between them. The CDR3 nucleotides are TGTGCCACCAGTGAGGCTGGACAGTCTAACTATGGCTACACCTTC. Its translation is CATSEAGQSNYGYTF.

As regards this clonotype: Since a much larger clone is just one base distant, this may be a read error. Here the CDR3 DNA reads TGCAGTGCCTTCCGGGGCTACGAGCAGTGCTTC. Translated: CSAFRGYEQCF. The chain uses TRBV20-1 and TRBJ2-7; D is possibly TRBD1 or TRBD2 (5 bases each). The CDR3 has 11 residues. Per the germline V gene, CDR1 is DFQATT and CDR2 is SNEGSKA (reference sequence).

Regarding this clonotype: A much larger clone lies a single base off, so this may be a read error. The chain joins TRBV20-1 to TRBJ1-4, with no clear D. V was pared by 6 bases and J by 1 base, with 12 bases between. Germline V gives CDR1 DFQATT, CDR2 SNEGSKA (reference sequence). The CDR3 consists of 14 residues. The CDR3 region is CSADPPQTNEKLFF. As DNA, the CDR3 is TGCAGTGCCGACCCCCCACAAACTAATGAAAAACTGTTTTTT.

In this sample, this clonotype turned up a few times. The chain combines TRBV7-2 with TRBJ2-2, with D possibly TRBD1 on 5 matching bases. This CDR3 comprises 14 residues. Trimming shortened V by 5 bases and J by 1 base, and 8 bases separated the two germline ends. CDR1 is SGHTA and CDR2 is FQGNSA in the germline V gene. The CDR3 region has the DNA TGTGCCAGCAGCACCGGACAGAACACCGGGGAGCTGTTTTTT. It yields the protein CASSTGQNTGELFF.

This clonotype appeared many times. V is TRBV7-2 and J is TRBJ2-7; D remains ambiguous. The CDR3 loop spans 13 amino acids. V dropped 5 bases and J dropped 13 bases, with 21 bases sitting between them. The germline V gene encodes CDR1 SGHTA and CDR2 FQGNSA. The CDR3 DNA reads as TGTGCCAGCAGCCAGGATACAGCCCCCAAGGTATACTTC. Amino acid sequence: CASSQDTAPKVYF.

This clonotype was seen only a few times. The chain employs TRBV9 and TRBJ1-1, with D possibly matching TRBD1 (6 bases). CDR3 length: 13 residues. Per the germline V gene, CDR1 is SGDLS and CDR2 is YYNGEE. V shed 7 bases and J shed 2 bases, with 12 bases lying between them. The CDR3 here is CASSGGSNTEAFF. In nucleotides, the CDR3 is TGTGCCAGCTCCGGGGGCTCTAACACTGAAGCTTTCTTT.